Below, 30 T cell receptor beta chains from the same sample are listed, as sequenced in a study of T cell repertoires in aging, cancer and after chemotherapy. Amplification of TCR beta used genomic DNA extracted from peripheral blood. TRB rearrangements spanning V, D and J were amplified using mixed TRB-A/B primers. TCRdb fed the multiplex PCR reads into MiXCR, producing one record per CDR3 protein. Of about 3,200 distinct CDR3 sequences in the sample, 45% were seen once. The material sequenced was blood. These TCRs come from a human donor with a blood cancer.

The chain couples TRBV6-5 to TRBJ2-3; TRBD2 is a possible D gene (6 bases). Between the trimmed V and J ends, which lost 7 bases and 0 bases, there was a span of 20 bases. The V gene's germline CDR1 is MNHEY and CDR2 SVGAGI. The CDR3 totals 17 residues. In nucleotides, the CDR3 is TGTGCCAGCAACCCCAGGAGGGGAACTCCCAGCACAGATACGCAGTATTTT. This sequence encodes CASNPRRGTPSTDTQYF.

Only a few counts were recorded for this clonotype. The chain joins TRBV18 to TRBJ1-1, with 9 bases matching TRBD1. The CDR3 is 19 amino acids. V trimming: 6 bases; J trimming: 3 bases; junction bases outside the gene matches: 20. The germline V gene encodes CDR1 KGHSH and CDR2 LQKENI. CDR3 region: CASSRQIPGTGTSDTEAFF. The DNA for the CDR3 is TGTGCCAGCTCTCGCCAGATTCCCGGGACAGGGACTTCAGACACTGAAGCTTTCTTT.

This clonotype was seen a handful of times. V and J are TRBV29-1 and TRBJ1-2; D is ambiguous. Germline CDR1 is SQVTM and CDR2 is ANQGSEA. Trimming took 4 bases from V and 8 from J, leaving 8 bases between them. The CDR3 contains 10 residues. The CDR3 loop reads CSVGPEGYTF. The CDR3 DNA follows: TGCAGCGTTGGGCCGGAGGGCTACACCTTC.

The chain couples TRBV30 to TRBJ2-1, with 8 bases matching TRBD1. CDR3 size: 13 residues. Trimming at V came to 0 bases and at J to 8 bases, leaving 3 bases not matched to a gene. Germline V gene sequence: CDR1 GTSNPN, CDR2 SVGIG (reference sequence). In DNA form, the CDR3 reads TGTGCCTGGAGTGTAGGACAGGGCGATGAGCAGTTCTTC. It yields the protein CAWSVGQGDEQFF.

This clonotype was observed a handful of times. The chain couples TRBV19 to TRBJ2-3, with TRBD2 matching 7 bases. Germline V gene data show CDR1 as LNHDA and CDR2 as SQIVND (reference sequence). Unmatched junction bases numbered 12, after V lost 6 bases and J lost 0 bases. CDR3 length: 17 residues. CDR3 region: CASRLAERGSSTDTQYF. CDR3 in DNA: TGTGCCAGTAGACTAGCCGAGCGGGGCTCTAGCACAGATACGCAGTATTTT.

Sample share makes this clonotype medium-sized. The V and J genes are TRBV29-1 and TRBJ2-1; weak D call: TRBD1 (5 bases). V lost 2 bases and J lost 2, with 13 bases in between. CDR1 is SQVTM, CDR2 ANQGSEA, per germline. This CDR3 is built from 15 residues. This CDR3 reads CSVEIGQGTYNEQFF. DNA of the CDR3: TGCAGCGTTGAAATCGGGCAGGGCACCTACAATGAGCAGTTCTTC.

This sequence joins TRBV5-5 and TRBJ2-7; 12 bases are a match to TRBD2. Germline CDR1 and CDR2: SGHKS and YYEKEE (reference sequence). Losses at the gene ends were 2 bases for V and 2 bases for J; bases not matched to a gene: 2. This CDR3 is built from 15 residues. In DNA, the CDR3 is TGTGCCAGCAGCTTCCTAGCGGGAGGGCCCTACGAGCAGTACTTC. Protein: CASSFLAGGPYEQYF.

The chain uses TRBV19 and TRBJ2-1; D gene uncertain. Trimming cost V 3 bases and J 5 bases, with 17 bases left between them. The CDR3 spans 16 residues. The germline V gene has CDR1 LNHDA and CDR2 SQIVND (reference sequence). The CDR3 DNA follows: TGTGCCAGTAGTATTCTTGGGGAAACATCACACAATGAGCAGTTCTTC. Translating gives CASSILGETSHNEQFF.

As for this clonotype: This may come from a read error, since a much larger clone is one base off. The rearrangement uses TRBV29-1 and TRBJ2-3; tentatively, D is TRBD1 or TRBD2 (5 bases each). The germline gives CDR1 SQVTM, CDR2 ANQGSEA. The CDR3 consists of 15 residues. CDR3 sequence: CSVLRGEGRTDTKYF. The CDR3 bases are TGCAGCGTTCTACGAGGTGAGGGACGCACAGATACGAAGTATTTT.

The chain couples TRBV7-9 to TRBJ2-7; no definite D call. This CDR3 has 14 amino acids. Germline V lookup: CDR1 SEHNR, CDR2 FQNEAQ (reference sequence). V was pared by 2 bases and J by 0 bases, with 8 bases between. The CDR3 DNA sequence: TGTGCCAGCAGCTTAATGGCCGACTCCTACGAGCAGTACTTC. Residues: CASSLMADSYEQYF.

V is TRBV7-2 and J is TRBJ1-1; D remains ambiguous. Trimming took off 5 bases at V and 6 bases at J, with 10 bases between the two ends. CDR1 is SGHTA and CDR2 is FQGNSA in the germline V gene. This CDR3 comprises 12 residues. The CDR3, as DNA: TGTGCCAGCAGCCACGCTGGGTCTGAAGCTTTCTTT. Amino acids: CASSHAGSEAFF.

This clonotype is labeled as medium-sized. This CDR3 is CSSRTGEWPYEQYF. The CDR3 region has the DNA TGCAGCTCACGGACAGGGGAGTGGCCCTACGAGCAGTACTTC. The chain recombines TRBV29-1 with TRBJ2-7; TRBD1 aligns across 9 bases. After removal of 8 bases from V and 2 bases from J, the junction contained 10 bases not matched to a gene. There are 14 residues in the CDR3. Germline V gene lookup returns CDR1 SQVTM and CDR2 ANQGSEA.

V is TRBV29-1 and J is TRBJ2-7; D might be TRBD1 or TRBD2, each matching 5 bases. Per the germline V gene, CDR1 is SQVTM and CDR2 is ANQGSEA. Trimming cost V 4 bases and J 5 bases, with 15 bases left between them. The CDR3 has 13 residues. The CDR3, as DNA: TGCAGCGTTGTATGGGGGAAGGACGACGAGCAGTACTTC. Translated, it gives CSVVWGKDDEQYF.

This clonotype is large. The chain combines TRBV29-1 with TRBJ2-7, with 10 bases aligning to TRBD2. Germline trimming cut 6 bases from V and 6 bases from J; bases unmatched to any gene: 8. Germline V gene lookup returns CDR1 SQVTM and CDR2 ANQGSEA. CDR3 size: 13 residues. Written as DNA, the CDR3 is TGCAGCGTGAATCTAGCGGGAGCAGGCGAGCAGTACTTC. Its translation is CSVNLAGAGEQYF.

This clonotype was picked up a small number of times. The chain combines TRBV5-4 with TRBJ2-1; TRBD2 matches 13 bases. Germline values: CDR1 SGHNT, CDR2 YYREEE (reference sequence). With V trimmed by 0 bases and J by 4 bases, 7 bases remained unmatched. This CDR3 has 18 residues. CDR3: CASSLAAEGLAGYNEQFF. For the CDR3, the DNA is TGTGCCAGCAGCTTGGCTGCCGAGGGACTAGCGGGATACAATGAGCAGTTCTTC.

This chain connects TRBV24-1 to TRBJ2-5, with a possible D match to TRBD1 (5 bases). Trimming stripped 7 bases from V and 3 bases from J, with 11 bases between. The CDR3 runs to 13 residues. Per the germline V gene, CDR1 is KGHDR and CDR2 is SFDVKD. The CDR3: CATRERGKETQYF. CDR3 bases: TGTGCCACCAGGGAAAGGGGTAAAGAGACCCAGTACTTC.

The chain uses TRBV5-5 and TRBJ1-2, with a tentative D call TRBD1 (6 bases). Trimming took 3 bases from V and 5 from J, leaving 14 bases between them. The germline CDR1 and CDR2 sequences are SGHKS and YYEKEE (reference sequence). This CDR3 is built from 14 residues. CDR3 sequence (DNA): TGTGCCAGCAGCTCAGGCGGGGGGCTATATGGCTACACCTTC. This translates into CASSSGGGLYGYTF.

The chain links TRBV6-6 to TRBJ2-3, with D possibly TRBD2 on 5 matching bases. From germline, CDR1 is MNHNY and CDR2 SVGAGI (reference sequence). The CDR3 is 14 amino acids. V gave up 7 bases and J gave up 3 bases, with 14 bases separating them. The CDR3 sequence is CASTERGWTDTQYF. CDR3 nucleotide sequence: TGTGCCAGCACCGAACGAGGGTGGACAGATACGCAGTATTTT.

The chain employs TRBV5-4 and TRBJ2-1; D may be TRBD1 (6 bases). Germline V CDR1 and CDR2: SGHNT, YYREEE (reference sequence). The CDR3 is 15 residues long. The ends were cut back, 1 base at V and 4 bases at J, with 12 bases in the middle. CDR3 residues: CASSLLGTPYNEQFF. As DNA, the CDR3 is TGTGCCAGCAGCTTGCTGGGGACACCTTACAATGAGCAGTTCTTC.

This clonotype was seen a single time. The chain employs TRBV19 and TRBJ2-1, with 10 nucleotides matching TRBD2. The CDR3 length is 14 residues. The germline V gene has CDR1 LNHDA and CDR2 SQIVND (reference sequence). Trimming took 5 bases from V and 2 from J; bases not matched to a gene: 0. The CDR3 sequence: CASSLAGAYNEQFF. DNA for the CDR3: TGTGCCAGTAGTCTAGCGGGAGCCTACAATGAGCAGTTCTTC.

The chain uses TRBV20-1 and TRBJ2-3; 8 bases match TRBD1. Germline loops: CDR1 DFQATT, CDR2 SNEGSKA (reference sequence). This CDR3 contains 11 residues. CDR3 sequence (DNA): TGCAGCACTCAGGGGGCCGGTACGCAGTATTTT. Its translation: CSTQGAGTQYF.

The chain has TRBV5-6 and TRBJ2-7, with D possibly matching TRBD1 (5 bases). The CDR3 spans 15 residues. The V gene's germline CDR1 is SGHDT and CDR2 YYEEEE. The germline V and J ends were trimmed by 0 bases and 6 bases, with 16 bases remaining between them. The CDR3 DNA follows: TGTGCCAGCAGCTTGGCCGCAGGGCCGGCTTCCGAGCAGTACTTC. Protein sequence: CASSLAAGPASEQYF.

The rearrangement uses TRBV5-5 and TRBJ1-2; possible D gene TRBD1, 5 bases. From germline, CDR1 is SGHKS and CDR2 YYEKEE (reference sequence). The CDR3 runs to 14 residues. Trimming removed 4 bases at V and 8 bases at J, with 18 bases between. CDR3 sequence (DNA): TGTGCCAGCAGCCGTGAACAGGTGGTTTTGGGCTACACCTTC. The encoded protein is CASSREQVVLGYTF.

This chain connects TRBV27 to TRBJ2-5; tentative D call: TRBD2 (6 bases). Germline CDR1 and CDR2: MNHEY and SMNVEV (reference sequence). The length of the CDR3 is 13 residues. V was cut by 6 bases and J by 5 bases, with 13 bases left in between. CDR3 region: CASRTTAGETQYF. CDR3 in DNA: TGTGCCAGCAGGACGACGGCGGGGGAGACCCAGTACTTC.

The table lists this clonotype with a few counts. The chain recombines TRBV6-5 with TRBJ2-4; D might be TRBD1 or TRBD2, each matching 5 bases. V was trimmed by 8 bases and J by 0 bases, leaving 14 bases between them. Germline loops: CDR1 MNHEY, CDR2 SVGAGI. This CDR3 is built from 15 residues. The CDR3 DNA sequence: TGTGCCAGCCGGGACGTCAATCTAGCCAAAAACATTCAGTACTTC. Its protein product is CASRDVNLAKNIQYF.

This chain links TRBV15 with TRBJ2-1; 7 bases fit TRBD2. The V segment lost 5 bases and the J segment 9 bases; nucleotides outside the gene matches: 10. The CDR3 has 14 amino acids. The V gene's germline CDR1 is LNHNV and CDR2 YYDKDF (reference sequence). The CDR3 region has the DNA TGTGCCACCAGCCCGGGGGGTGGCCGTAGTGAGCAGTTCTTC. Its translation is CATSPGGGRSEQFF. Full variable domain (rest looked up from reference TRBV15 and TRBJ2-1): DAMVIQNPRYQVTQFGKPVTLSCSQTLNHNVMYWYQQKSSQAPKLLFHYYDKDFNNEADTPDNFQSRRPNTSFCFLDIRSPGLGDTAMYLCATSPGGGRSEQFFGPGTRLTVL.

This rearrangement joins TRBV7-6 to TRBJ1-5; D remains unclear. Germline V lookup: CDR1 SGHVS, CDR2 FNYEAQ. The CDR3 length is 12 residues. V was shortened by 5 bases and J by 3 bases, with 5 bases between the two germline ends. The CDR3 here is CASSLPNQPQHF. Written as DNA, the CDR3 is TGTGCCAGCAGCCTACCCAATCAGCCCCAGCATTTT.

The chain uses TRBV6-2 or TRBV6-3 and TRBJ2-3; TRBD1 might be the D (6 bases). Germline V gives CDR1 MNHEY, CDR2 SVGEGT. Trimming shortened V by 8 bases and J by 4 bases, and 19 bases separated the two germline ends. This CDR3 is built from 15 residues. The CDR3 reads CASGDRSQAPDTQYF. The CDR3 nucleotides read TGTGCCAGCGGAGACAGGAGCCAGGCCCCAGATACGCAGTATTTT.

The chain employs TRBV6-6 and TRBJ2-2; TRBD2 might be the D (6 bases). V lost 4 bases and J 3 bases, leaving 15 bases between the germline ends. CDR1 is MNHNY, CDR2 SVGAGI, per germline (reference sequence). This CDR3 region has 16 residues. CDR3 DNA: TGTGCCAGCAGTTTTCCGGGGGACTTGGACACCGGGGAGCTGTTTTTT. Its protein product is CASSFPGDLDTGELFF.

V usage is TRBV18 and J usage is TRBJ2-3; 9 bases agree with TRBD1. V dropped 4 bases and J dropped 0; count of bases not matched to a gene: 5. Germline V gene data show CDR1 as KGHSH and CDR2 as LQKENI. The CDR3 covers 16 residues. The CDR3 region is CASSLQGATSTDTQYF. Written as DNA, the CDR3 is TGTGCCAGCTCACTACAGGGGGCGACTAGCACAGATACGCAGTATTTT.